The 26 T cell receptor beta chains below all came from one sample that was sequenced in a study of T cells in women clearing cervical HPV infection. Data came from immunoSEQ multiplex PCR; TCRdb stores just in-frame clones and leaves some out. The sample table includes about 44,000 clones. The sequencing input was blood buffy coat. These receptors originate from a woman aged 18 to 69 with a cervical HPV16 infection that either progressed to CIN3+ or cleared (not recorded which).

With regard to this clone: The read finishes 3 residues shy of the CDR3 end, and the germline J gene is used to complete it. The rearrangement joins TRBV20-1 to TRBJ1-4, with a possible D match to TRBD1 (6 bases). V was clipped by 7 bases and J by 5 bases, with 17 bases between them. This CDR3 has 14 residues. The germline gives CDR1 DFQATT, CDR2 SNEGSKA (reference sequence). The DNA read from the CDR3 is TGCAGTGGGCAGAGGGGGGGCCCAAATGAAAAA. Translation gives CSGQRGGPNEK. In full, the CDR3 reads CSGQRGGPNEKLFF.

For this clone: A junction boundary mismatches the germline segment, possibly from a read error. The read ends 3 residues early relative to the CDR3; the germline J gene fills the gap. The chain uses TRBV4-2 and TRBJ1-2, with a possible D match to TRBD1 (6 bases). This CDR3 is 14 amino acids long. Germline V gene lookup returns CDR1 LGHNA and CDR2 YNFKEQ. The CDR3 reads CASSQDGQSYGYTF. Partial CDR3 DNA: TGCGCCAGCAGCCAAGATGGACAGAGCTATGGC.

CDR3 in amino acids: CASSDNSYYGYTF. The sequenced part of the CDR3 DNA is TGTGCCAGCAGTGATAACAGTTACTATGGC. This sequence joins TRBV6-1 and TRBJ1-2; D unresolved. The read ends 3 residues before the CDR3 terminus; that terminus is restored from the germline J gene. CDR1 and CDR2 (germline): MNHNS, SASEGT. Between the trimmed V and J ends, which lost 3 bases and 3 bases, there was a span of 8 bases. The CDR3 covers 13 residues.

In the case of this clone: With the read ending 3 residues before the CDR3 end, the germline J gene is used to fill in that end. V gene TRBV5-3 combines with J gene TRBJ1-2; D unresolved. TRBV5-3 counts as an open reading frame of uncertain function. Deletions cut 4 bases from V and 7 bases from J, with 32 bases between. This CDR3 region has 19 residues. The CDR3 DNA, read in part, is TGTGCCAGAAGCCCTGGGTGCGTCTCCCAAAGGAGGGCGAAGGGTGGC. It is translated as CARSPGCVSQRRAKGG. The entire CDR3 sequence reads CARSPGCVSQRRAKGGYTF.

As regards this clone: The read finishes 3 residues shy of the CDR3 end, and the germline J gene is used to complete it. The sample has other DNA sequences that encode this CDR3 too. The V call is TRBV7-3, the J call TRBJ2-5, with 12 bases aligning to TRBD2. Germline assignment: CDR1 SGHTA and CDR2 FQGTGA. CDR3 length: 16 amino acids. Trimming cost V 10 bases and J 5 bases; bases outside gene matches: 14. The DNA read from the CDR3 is TGTGCCACCTCCAAGCGGTGGCTAGCGGGAGGGGAGACC. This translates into CATSKRWLAGGET. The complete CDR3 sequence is CATSKRWLAGGETQYF. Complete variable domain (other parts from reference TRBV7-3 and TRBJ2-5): GAGVSQTPSNKVTEKGKYVELRCDPISGHTALYWYRQSLGQGPEFLIYFQGTGAADDSGLPNDRFFAVRPEGSVSTLKIQRTERGDSAVYLCATSKRWLAGGETQYFGPGTRLLVL.

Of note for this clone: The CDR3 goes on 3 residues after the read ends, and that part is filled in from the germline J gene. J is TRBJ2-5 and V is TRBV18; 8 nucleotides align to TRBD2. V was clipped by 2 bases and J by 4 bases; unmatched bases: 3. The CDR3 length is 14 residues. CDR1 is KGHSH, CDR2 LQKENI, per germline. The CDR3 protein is CASSPSLAGETQYF. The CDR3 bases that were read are TGTGCCAGCTCACCAAGCCTAGCGGGAGAGACC. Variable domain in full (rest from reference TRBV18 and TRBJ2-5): NAGVMQNPRHLVRRRGQEARLRCSPMKGHSHVYWYRQLPEEGLKFMVYLQKENIIDESGMPKERFSAEFPKEGPSILRIQQVVRGDSAAYFCASSPSLAGETQYFGPGTRLLVL.

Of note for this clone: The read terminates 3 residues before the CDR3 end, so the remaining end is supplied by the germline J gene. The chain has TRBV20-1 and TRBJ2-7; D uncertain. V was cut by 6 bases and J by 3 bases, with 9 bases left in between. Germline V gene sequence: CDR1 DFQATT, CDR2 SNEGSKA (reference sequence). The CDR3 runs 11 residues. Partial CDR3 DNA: TGCAGTGCGAGCCTTAGCTACGAG. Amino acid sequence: CSASLSYE. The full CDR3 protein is CSASLSYEQYF.

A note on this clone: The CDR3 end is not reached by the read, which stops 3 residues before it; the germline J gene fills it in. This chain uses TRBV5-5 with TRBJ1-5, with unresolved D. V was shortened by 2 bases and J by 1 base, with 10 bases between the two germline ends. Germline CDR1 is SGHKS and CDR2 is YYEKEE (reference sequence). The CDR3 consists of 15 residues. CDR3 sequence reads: CASSFESVSNQPQHF. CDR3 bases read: TGTGCCAGCAGCTTTGAGTCAGTAAGCAATCAGCCC.

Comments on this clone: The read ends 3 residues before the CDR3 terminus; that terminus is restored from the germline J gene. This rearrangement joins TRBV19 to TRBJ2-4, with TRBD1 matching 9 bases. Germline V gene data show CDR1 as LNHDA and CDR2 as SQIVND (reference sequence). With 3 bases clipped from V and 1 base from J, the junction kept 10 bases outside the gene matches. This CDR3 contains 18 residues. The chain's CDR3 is CASSMLPTGTGAKNIQYF. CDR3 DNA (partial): TGTGCCAGTAGTATGCTGCCGACCGGGACAGGGGCCAAAAACATT.

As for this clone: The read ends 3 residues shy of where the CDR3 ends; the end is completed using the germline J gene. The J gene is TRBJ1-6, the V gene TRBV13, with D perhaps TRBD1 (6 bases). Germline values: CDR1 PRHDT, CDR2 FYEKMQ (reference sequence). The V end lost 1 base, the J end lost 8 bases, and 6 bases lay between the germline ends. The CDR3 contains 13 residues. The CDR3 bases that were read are TGTGCCAGCAGCTTAGACAGGGATTCACCC. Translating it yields CASSLDRDSP. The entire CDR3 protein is CASSLDRDSPLHF.

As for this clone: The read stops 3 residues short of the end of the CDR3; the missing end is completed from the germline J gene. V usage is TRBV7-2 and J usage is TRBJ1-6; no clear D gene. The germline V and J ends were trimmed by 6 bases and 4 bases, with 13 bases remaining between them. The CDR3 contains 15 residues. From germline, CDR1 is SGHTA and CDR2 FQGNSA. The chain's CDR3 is CASRRPGEYNSPLHF. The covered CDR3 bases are TGTGCCAGCAGACGTCCCGGGGAATATAATTCACCC.

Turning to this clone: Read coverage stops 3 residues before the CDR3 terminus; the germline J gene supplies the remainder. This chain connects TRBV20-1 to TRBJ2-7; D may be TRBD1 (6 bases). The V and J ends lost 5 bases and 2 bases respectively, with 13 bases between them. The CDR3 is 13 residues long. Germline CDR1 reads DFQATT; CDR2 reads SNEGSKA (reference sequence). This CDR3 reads CSAGGQSPYEQYF. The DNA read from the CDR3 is TGCAGTGCTGGGGGCCAGAGCCCCTACGAG.

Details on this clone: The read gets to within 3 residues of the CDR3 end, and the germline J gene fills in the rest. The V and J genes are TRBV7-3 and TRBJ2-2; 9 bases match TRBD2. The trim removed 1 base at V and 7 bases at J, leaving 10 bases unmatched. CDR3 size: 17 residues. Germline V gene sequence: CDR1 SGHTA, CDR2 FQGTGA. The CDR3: CASSLNSAGAGGGELFF. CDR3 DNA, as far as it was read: TGTGCCAGCAGCTTAAACTCGGCGGGAGCGGGAGGCGGGGAG.

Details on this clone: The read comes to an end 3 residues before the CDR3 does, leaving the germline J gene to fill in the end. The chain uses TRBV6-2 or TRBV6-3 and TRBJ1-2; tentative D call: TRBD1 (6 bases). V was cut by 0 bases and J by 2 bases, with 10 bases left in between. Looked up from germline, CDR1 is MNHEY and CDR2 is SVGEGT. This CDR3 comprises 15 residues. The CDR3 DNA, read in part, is TGTGCCAGCAGTTACTCGCGGGGGCGAAACTATGGC. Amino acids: CASSYSRGRNYG. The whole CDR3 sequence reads CASSYSRGRNYGYTF.

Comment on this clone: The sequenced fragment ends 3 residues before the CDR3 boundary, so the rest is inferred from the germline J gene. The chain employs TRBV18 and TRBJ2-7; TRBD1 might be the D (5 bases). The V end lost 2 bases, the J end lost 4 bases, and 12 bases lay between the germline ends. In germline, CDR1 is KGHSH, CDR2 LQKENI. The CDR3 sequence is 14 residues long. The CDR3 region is CASSPRAGWYEQYF. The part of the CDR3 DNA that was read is TGTGCCAGCTCACCAAGGGCAGGGTGGTACGAG.

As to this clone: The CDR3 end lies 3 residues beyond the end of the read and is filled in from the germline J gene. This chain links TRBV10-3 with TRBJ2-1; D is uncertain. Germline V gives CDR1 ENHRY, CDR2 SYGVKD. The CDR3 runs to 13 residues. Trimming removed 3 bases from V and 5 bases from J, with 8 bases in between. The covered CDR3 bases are TGTGCCATCAGTGAAAGGCCAGACAATGAG. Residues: CAISERPDNE. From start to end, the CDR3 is CAISERPDNEQFF.

The covered CDR3 bases are TGTGCCAGCAGCCAAGATTTGGCACTAGTCCCGCTCGGCTACGAG. Its protein is CASSQDLALVPLGYE. The CDR3 as a whole reads CASSQDLALVPLGYEQYF. This chain links TRBV14 with TRBJ2-7; D is possibly TRBD2 (5 bases). The CDR3 end is not reached by the read, which stops 3 residues before it; the germline J gene fills it in. V shed 0 bases and J shed 3 bases, with 21 bases lying between them. The CDR3 extends over 18 amino acids. Looked up from germline, CDR1 is SGHDN and CDR2 is FVKESK.

The CDR3 reads CATTRGKSTDTQYF. The part of the CDR3 DNA that was read is TGTGCCACCACCAGGGGAAAATCAACAGATACG. This sequence joins TRBV13 and TRBJ2-3, with a tentative D call TRBD1 (6 bases). The sequence runs out 3 residues before the end of the CDR3; the remainder is reconstructed from the germline J gene. The V end was cut by 10 bases, the J end by 3 bases, with 17 bases between. CDR1 and CDR2 from the germline V gene are PRHDT and FYEKMQ (reference sequence). The CDR3 covers 14 residues.

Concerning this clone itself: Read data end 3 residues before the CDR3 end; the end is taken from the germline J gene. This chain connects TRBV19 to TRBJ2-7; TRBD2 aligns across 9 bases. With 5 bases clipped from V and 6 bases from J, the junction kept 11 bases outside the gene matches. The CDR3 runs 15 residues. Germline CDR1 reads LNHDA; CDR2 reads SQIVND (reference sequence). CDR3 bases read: TGTGCCAGTAGTCCGTGGACTAGCGTGGGTGGCGAG. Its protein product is CASSPWTSVGGE. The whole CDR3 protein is CASSPWTSVGGEQYF. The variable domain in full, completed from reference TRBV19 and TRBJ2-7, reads DGGITQSPKYLFRKEGQNVTLSCEQNLNHDAMYWYRQDPGQGLRLIYYSQIVNDFQKGDIAEGYSVSREKKESFPLTVTSAQKNPTAFYLCASSPWTSVGGEQYFGPGTRLTVT.

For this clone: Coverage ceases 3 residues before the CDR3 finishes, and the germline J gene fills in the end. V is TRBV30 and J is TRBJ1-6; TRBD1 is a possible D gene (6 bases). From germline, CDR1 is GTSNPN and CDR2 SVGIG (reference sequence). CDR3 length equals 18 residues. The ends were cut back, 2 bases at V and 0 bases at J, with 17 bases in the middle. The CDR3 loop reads CAWSPERGGSSYNSPLHF. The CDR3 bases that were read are TGTGCCTGGAGTCCCGAGAGGGGGGGAAGCTCCTATAATTCACCC.

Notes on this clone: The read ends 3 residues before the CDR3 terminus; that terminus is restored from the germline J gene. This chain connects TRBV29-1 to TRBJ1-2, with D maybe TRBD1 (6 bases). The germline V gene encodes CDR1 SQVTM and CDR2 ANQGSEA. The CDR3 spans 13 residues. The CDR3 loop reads CSVEDSRDNGYTF. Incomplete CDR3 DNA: TGCAGCGTTGAAGATTCCAGGGACAACGGC.

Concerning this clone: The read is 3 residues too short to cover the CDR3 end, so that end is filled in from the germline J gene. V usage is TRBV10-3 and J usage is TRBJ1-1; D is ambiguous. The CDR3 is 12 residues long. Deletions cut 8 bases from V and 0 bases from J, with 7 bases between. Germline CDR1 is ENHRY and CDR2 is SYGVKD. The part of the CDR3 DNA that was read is TGTGCCATCCGGGGAGTGAACACTGAA. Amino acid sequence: CAIRGVNTE. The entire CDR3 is CAIRGVNTEAFF.

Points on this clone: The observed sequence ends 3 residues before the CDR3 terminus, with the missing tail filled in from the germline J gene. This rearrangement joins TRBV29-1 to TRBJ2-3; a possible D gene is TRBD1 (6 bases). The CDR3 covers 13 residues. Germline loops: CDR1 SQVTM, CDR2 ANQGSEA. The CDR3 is CSGRRTAQETQYF. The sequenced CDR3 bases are TGCAGCGGGCGAAGGACAGCTCAAGAGACG.

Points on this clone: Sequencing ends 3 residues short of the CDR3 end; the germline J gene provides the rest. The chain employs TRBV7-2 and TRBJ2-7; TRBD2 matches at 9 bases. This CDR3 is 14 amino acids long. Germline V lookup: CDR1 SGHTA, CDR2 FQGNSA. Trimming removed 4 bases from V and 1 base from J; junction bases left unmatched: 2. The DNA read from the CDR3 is TGTGCCAGCAGCTCTAGCGGGGTGTCCTACGAG. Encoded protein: CASSSSGVSYE. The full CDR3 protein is CASSSSGVSYEQYF. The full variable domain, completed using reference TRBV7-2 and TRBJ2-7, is GAGVSQSPSNKVTEKGKDVELRCDPISGHTALYWYRQSLGQGLEFLIYFQGNSAPDKSGLPSDRFSAERTGGSVSTLTIQRTQQEDSAVYLCASSSSGVSYEQYFGPGTRLTVT.

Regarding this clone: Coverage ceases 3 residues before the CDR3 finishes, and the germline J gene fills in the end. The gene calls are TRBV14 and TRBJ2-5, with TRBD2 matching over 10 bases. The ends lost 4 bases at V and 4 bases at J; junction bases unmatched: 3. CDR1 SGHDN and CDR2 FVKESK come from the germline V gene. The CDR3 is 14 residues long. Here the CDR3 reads CASSPLAGRETQYF. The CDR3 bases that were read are TGTGCCAGCAGCCCACTAGCGGGAAGAGAGACC.

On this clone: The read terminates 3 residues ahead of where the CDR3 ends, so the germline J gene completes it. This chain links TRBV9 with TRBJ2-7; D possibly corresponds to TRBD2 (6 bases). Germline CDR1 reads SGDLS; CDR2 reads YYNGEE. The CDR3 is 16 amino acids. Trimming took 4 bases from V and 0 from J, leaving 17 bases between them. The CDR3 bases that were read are TGTGCCAGCAGCCCCCCATCCCGGGGGATCTCCTACGAG. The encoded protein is CASSPPSRGISYE. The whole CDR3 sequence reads CASSPPSRGISYEQYF.